Listed below are T cell receptor beta chains from one sample, sequenced in a study of memory CD4+ T cells and cytomegalovirus serostatus. Sequencing used immunoSEQ multiplex PCR; TCRdb keeps in-frame clones, though not all of them. The sample includes 75,000 to 90,000 clones, about 85% of them seen just once. Sequencing input: memory CD4+ T cells from blood. The receptors here all came from an adult in good health and CMV-seronegative. Each CDR3 is given with its conserved first and last residue. A D gene is named only where the DNA matches it firmly. A row's size may be missing; if present it is once, few, many or a size class.

V	J	D	size	CDR3	DNA
TRBV2	TRBJ1-5	-	-	CASRGTVVSNQPQHF	TGTGCCAGCAGAGGGACTGTGGTTAGCAATCAGCCCCAGCATTTT
TRBV6-1	TRBJ2-1	TRBD2	-	CASWSSGGVQNEQFF	TGTGCCAGCTGGAGTAGCGGGGGGGTACAGAATGAGCAGTTCTTC
TRBV7-3	TRBJ2-7	-	-	CASSLTLGGPGSSYEQYF	TGTGCCAGCAGCTTAACGTTAGGGGGGCCCGGCAGCTCCTACGAGCAGTACTTC
TRBV5-1	TRBJ2-5	-	-	CASSGGSSMGETQYF	TGCGCCAGCAGCGGGGGTTCTAGCATGGGAGAGACCCAGTACTTC
TRBV2	TRBJ1-1	-	few	CASEGQWNEAFF	TGTGCCAGCGAAGGACAATGGAATGAAGCTTTCTTT
TRBV5-6	TRBJ2-3	TRBD2	-	CASSLAFQRGTTDTQYF	TGTGCCAGCAGCTTGGCCTTCCAGCGGGGAACAACAGATACGCAGTATTTT
TRBV28	TRBJ2-7	TRBD1	-	CASRRQGDIYEQYF	TGTGCCAGCAGACGACAGGGGGACATCTACGAGCAGTACTTC
TRBV5-1	TRBJ2-2	TRBD1	-	CASSSGQGSNTGELFF	TGCGCCAGCAGCTCAGGACAGGGATCGAACACCGGGGAGCTGTTTTTT
TRBV9	TRBJ2-1	-	-	CASSALTGAYNEQFF	TGTGCCAGCAGCGCCCTGACGGGGGCATACAATGAGCAGTTCTTC
TRBV6-6	TRBJ2-1	TRBD2	-	CASTDGLAGNNEQFF	TGTGCCAGCACCGACGGACTAGCGGGGAACAATGAGCAGTTCTTC
TRBV5-4	TRBJ2-7	-	-	CASSGDSYEQYF	TGTGCCAGCAGCGGGGACTCCTACGAGCAGTACTTC
TRBV10-3	TRBJ1-5	-	-	CASSPGSQPQHF	TGTGCCAGCAGCCCCGGGTCCCAGCCCCAGCATTTT
TRBV5-4	TRBJ2-3	-	-	CASSLETGTQYF	TGTGCCAGCAGCTTAGAGACCGGTACGCAGTATTTT
TRBV19	TRBJ1-3	-	once	CASSKAVARTAISGNTIYF	TGTGCCAGTAGTAAGGCCGTGGCGAGGACAGCGATCTCTGGAAACACCATATATTTT
TRBV6-6	TRBJ1-2	-	-	CASSSLGASFYGYTF	TGTGCCAGCAGCTCCCTAGGGGCTTCATTCTATGGCTACACCTTC
TRBV10-3	TRBJ2-5	-	-	CAIKEEETQYF	TGTGCCATCAAGGAGGAAGAGACCCAGTACTTC
TRBV15	TRBJ2-2	-	-	CATSREFATGELFF	TGTGCCACCAGTAGAGAGTTTGCCACCGGGGAGCTGTTTTTT
TRBV19	TRBJ2-3	TRBD1	-	CASSIDEGTGTPNTQYF	TGTGCCAGTAGTATAGACGAGGGGACAGGCACACCGAATACGCAGTATTTT
TRBV2	TRBJ1-1	-	-	CASQREGPSAEAFF	TGTGCCTCACAGCGGGAGGGGCCCAGCGCTGAAGCTTTCTTT
TRBV7-9	TRBJ2-5	-	-	CASSLRSPGETQYF	TGTGCCAGCAGCTTAAGGTCTCCGGGAGAGACCCAGTACTTC
TRBV6-5	TRBJ1-4	-	-	CASSYGPGNEKLFF	TGTGCCAGCAGTTACGGACCGGGAAATGAAAAACTGTTTTTT
TRBV11-2	TRBJ1-3	-	-	CASKSLVPYGNTIYF	TGTGCCAGCAAGAGCTTAGTTCCGTATGGAAACACCATATATTTT
TRBV9	TRBJ2-3	-	-	CASSVGFEHATQYF	TGTGCCAGCAGCGTAGGGTTTGAGCATGCTACGCAGTATTTT
TRBV11-3	TRBJ1-6	-	-	CASSVNRVSPLHF	TGTGCCAGCAGCGTAAACAGGGTTTCACCCCTCCACTTT
TRBV28	TRBJ1-3	-	once	CAIRGSSGNTIYF	TGTGCCATCCGAGGAAGCTCTGGAAACACCATATATTTT
TRBV18	TRBJ1-1	-	-	CASSPPSRGGTEAFF	TGTGCCAGCTCACCACCGTCCCGGGGAGGCACTGAAGCTTTCTTT